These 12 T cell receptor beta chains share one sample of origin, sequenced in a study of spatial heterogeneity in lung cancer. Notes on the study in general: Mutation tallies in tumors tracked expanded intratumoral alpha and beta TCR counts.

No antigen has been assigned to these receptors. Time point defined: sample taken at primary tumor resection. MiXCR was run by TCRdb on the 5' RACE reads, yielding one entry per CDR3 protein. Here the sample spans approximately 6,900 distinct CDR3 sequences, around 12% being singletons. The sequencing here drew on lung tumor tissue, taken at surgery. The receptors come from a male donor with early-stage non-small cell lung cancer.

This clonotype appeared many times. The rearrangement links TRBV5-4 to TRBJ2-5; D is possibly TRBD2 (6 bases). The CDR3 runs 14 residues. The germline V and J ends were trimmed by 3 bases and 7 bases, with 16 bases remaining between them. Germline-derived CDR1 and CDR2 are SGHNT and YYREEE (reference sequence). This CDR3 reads CASSSAQGGGTQYF. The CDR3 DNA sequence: TGTGCCAGCAGCTCGGCCCAGGGAGGTGGGACCCAGTACTTC.

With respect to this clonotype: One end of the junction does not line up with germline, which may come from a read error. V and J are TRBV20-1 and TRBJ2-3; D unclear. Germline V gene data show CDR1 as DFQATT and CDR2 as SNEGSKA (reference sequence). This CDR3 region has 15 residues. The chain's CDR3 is CSARESSTPSDTHYF. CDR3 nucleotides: TGCAGTGCTAGAGAGAGTAGCACCCCTTCAGATACGCATTATTTT.

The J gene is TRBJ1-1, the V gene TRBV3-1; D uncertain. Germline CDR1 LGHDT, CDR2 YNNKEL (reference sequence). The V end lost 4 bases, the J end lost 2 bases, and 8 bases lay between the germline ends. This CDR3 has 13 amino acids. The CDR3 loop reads CASSLGINTEAFF. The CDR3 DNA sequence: TGTGCCAGCAGCCTCGGGATAAACACTGAAGCTTTCTTT.

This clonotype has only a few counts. In DNA, the CDR3 is TGTGCCTGGAGTGTACTCAGTAGCTCCTACAATGAGCAGTTCTTC. It translates to CAWSVLSSSYNEQFF. The chain employs TRBV30 and TRBJ2-1; D is ambiguous. This CDR3 comprises 15 residues. With 0 bases removed from V and 0 bases from J, the gap between germline ends came to 9 bases. CDR1 is GTSNPN, CDR2 SVGIG, per germline (reference sequence).

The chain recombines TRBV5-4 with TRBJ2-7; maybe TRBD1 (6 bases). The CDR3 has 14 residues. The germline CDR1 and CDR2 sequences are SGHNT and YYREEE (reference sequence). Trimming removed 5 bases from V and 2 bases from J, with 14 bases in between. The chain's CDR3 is CASRPRDTPYEQYF. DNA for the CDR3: TGTGCCAGCAGGCCCCGGGACACACCCTACGAGCAGTACTTC.

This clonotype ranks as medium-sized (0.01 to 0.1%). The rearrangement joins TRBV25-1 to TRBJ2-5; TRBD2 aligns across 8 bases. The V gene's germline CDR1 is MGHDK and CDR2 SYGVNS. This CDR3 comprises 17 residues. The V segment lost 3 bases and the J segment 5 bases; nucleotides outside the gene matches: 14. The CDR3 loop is CASSDSEGSGSRETQYF. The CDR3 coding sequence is TGTGCCAGCAGTGATTCGGAGGGAAGCGGGAGTCGGGAGACCCAGTACTTC.

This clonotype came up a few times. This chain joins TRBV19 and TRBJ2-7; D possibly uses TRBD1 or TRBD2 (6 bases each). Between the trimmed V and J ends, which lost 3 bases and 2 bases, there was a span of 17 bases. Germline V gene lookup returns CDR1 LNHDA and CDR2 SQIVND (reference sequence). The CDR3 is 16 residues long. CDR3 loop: CASSIVGGGGAYEQYF. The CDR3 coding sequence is TGTGCCAGTAGTATCGTGGGGGGCGGCGGAGCCTACGAGCAGTACTTC. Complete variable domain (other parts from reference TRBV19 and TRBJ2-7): DGGITQSPKYLFRKEGQNVTLSCEQNLNHDAMYWYRQDPGQGLRLIYYSQIVNDFQKGDIAEGYSVSREKKESFPLTVTSAQKNPTAFYLCASSIVGGGGAYEQYFGPGTRLTVT.

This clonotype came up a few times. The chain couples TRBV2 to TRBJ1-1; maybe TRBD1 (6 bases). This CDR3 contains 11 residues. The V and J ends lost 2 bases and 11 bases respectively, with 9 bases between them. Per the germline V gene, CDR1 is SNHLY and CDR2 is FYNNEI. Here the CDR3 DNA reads TGTGCCAGCAGTGAAAGGGGGAGGGCTTTCTTT. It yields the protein CASSERGRAFF.

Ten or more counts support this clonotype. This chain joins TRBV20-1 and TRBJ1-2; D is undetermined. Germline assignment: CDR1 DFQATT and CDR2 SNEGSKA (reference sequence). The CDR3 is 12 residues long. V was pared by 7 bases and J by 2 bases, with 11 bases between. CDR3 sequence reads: CSVDARNYGYTF. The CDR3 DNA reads TGCAGTGTGGATGCACGAAACTATGGCTACACCTTC.

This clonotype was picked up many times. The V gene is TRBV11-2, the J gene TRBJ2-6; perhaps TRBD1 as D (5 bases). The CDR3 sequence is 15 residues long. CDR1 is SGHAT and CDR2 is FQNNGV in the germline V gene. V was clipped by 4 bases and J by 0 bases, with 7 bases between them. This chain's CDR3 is CASSSDSSGANVLTF. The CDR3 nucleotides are TGTGCCAGCAGCTCAGACAGCTCTGGGGCCAACGTCCTGACTTTC.

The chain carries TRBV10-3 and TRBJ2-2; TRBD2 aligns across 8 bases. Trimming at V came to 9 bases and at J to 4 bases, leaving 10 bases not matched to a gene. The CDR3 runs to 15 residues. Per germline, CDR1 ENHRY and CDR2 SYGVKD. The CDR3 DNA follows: TGTGCCATTGGGCGGAGCGGGAGAGGCACCGGGGAGCTGTTTTTT. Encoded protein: CAIGRSGRGTGELFF.

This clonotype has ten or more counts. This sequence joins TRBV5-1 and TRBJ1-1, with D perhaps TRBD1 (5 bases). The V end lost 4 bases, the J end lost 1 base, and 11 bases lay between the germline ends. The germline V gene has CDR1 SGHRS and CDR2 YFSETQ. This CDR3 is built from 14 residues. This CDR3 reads CASSARQPNTEAFF. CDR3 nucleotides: TGCGCCAGCAGCGCTAGACAGCCGAACACTGAAGCTTTCTTT.